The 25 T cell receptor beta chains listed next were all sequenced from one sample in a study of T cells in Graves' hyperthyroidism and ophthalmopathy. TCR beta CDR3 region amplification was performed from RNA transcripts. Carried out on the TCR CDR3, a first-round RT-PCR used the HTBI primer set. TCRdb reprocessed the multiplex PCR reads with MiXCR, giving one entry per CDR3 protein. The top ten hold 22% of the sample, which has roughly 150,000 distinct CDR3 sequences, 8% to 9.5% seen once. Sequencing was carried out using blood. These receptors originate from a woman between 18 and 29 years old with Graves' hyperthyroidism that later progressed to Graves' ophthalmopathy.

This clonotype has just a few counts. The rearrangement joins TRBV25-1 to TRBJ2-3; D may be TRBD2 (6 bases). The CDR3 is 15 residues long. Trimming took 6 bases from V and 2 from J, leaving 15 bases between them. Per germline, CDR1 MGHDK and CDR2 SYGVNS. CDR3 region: CASRNSGTITDTQYF. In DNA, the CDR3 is TGTGCCAGCAGGAATAGCGGCACTATCACAGATACGCAGTATTTT.

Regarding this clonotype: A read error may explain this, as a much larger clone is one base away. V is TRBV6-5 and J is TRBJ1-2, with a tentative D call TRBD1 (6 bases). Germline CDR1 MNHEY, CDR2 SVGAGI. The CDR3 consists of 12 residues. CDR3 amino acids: CTSSQQGYGYTF. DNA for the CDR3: TGTACCAGCAGTCAACAGGGTTATGGCTACACCTTC.

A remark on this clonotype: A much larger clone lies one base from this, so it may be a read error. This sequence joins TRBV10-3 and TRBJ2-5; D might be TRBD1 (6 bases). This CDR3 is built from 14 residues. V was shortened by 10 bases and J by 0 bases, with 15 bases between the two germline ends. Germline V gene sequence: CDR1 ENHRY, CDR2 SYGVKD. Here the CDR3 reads CANLDSINQETQYF. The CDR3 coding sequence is TGTGCCAACCTGGACAGTATAAACCAAGAGACCCAGTACTTC.

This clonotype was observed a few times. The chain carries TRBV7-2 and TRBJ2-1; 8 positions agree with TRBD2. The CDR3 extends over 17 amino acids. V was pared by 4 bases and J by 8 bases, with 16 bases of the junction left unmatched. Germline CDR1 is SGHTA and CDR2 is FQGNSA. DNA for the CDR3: TGTGCCAGCAGCTCCCACCGGGGACTAGGGGTTAATTATGAGCAGTTCTTC. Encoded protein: CASSSHRGLGVNYEQFF.

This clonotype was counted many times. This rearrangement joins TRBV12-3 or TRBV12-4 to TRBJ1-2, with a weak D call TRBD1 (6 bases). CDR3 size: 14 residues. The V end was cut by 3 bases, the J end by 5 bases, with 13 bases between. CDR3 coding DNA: TGTGCCAGCAGTTTGTATGGGACAAGATATGGCTACACCTTC. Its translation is CASSLYGTRYGYTF.

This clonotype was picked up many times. The CDR3 bases are TGTGCCAGCATTTCGCAGGGGCACTATAAAAGGAACACTGAAGCTTTCTTT. Protein product: CASISQGHYKRNTEAFF. V gene TRBV27 combines with J gene TRBJ1-1; tentatively, D is TRBD1 (6 bases). Germline values: CDR1 MNHEY, CDR2 SMNVEV (reference sequence). This CDR3 region has 17 residues. Trimming took off 7 bases at V and 1 base at J, with 22 bases between the two ends.

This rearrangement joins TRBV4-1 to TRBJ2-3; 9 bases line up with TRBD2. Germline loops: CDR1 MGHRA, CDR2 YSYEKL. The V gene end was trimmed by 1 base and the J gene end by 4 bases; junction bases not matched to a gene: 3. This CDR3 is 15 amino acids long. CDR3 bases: TGCGCCAGCAGCCAAGTCCCTAGCGGGGCAGATACGCAGTATTTT. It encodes CASSQVPSGADTQYF.

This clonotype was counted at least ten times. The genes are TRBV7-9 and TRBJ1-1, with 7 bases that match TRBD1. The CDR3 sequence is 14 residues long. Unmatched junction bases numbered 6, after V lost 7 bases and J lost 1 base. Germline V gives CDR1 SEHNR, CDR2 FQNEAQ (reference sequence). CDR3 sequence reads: CASTDRVPNTEAFF. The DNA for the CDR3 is TGTGCCAGCACCGACAGGGTACCGAACACTGAAGCTTTCTTT.

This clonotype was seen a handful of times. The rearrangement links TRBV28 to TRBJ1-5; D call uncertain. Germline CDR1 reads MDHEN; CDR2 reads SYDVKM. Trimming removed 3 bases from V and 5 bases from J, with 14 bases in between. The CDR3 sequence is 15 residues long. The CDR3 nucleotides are TGTGCCAGCAGTTTTGGGTTTCCGAGGGATCAGCCCCAGCATTTT. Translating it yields CASSFGFPRDQPQHF.

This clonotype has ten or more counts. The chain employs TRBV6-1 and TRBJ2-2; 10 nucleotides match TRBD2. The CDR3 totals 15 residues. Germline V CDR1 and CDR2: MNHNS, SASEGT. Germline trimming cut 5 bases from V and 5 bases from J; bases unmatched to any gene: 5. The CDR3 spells CASSSGGAGTGELFF. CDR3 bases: TGTGCCAGCAGTAGCGGGGGGGCCGGTACCGGGGAGCTGTTTTTT.

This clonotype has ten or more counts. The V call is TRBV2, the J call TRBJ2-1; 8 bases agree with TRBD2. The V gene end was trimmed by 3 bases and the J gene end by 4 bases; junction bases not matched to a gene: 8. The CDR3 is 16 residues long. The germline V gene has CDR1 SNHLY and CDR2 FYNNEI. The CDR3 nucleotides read TGTGCCAGCAGTGACTTAAGCCTAGCGGGTTACAATGAGCAGTTCTTC. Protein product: CASSDLSLAGYNEQFF.

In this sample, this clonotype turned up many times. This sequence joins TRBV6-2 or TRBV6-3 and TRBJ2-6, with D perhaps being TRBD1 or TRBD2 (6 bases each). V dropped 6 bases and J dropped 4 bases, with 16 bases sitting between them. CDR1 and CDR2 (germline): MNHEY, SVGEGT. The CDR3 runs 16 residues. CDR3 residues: CASSKGVSGGANVLTF. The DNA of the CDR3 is TGTGCCAGCAGCAAGGGGGTTAGCGGCGGGGCCAACGTCCTGACTTTC.

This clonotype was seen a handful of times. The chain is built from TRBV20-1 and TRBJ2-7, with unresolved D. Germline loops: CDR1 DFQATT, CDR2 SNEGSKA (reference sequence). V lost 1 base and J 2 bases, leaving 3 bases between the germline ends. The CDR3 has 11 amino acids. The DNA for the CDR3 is TGCAGTGCTAGAGGAGCCTACGAGCAGTACTTC. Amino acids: CSARGAYEQYF.

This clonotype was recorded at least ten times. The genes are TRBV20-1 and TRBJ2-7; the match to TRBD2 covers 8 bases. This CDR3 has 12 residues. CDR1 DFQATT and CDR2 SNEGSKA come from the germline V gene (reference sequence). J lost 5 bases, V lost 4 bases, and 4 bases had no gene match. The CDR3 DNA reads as TGCAGTGCTACCAGCGGGGGCCACGAGCAGTACTTC. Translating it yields CSATSGGHEQYF.

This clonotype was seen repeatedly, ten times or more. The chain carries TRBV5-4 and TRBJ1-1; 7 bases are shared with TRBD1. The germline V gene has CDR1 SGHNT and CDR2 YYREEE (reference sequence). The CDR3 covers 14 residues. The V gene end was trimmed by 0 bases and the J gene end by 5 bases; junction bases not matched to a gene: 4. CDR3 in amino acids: CASSLVGTETEAFF. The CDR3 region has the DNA TGTGCCAGCAGCTTGGTAGGGACAGAGACTGAAGCTTTCTTT.

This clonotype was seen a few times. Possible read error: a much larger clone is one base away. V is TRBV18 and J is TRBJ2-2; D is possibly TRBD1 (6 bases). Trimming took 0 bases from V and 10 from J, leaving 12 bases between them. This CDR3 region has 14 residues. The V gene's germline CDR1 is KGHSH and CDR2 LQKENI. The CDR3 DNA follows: TGTGCCAGCTCACCACCTACAGGGCGTCAGGAGCTGTTTTTT. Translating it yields CASSPPTGRQELFF.

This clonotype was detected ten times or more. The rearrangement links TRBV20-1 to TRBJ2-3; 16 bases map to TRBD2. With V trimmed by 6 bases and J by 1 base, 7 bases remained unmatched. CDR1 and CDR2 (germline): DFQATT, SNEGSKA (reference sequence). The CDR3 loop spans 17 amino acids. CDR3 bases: TGCAGTGCGAGGGGACTAGCGGGGGGGCCGGGCACAGATACGCAGTATTTT. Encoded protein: CSARGLAGGPGTDTQYF.

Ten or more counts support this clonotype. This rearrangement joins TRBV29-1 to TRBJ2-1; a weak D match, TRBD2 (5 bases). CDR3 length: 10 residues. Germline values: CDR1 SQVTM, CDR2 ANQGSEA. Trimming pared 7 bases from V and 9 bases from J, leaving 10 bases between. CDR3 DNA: TGCAGCGGGAGGACGGGTGAGCAGTTCTTC. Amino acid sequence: CSGRTGEQFF.

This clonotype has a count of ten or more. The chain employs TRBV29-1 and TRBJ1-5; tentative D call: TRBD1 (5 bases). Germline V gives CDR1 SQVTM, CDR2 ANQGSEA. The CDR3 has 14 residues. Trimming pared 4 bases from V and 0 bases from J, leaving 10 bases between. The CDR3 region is CSVGQGFSNQPQHF. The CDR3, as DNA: TGCAGCGTTGGCCAGGGCTTTAGCAATCAGCCCCAGCATTTT. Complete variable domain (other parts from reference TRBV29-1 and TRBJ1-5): SAVISQKPSRDICQRGTSLTIQCQVDSQVTMMFWYRQQPGQSLTLIATANQGSEATYESGFVIDKFPISRPNLTFSTLTVSNMSPEDSSIYLCSVGQGFSNQPQHFGDGTRLSIL.

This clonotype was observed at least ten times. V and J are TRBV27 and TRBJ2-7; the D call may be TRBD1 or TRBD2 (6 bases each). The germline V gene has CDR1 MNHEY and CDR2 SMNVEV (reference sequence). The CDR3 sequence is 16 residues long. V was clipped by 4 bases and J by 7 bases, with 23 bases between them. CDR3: CASSYLPLRDTKEQYF. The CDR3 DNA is TGTGCCAGCAGTTATTTGCCCCTGCGGGACACGAAAGAGCAGTACTTC.

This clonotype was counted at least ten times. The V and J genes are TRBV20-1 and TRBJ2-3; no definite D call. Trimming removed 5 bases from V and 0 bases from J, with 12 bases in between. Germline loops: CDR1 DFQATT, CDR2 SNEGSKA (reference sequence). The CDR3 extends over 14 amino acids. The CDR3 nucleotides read TGCAGTGCTTGGACCTTCGGAAGCACAGATACGCAGTATTTT. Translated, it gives CSAWTFGSTDTQYF.

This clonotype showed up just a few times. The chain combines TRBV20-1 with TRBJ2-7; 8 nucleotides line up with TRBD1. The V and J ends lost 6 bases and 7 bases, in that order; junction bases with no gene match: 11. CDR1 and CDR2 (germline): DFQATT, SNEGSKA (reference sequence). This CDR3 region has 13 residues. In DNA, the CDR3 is TGCAGTGCACAACCCACAGGGGGTGGTGAGCAGTACTTC. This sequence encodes CSAQPTGGGEQYF.

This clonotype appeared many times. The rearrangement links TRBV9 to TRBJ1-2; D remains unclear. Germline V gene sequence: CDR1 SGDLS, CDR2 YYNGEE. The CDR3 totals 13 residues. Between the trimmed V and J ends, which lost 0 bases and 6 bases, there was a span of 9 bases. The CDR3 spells CASSVERDHGYTF. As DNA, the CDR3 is TGTGCCAGCAGCGTAGAACGGGATCATGGCTACACCTTC.

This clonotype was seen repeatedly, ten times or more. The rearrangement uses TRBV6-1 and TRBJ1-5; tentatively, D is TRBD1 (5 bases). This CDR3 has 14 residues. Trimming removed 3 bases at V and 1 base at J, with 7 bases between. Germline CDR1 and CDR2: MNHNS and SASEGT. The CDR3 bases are TGTGCCAGCAGTGATGGGGGGAGCAATCAGCCCCAGCATTTT. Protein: CASSDGGSNQPQHF.

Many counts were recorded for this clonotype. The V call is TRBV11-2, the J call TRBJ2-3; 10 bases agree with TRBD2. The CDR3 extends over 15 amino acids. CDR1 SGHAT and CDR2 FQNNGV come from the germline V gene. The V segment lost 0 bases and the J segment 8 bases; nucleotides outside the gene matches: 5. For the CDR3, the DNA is TGTGCCAGCAGCTTAGAACTAGCGGGGAAGGGTACGCAGTATTTT. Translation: CASSLELAGKGTQYF.